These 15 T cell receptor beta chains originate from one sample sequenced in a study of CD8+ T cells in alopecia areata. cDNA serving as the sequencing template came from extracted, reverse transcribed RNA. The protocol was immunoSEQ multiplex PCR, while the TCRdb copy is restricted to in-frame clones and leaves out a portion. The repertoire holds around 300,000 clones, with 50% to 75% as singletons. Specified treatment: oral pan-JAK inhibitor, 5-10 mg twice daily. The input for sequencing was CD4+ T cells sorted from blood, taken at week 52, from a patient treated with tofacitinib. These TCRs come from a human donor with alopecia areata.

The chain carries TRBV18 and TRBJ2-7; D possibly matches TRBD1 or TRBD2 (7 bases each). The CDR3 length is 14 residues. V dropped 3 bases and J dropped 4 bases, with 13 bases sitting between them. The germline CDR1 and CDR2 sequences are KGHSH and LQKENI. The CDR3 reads CASSPERGQYEQYF. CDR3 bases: TGTGCCAGCTCACCCGAGCGGGGACAGTACGAGCAGTACTTC.

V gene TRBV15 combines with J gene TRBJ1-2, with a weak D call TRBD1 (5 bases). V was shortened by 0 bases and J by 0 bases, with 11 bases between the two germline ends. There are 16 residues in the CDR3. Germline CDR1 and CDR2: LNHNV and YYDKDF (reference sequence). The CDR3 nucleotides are TGTGCCACCAGCAGAGACCCGACAGTCCCTAACTATGGCTACACCTTC. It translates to CATSRDPTVPNYGYTF. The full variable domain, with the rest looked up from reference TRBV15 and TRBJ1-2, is DAMVIQNPRYQVTQFGKPVTLSCSQTLNHNVMYWYQQKSSQAPKLLFHYYDKDFNNEADTPDNFQSRRPNTSFCFLDIRSPGLGDTAMYLCATSRDPTVPNYGYTFGSGTRLTVV.

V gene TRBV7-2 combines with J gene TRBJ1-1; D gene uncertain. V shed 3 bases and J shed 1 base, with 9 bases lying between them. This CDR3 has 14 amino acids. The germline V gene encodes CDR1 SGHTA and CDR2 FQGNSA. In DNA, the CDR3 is TGTGCCAGCAGCTTGTACCCCCAGAACACTGAAGCTTTCTTT. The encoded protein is CASSLYPQNTEAFF. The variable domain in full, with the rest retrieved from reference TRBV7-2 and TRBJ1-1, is GAGVSQSPSNKVTEKGKDVELRCDPISGHTALYWYRQSLGQGLEFLIYFQGNSAPDKSGLPSDRFSAERTGGSVSTLTIQRTQQEDSAVYLCASSLYPQNTEAFFGQGTRLTVV.

CDR3 nucleotide sequence: TGTGCCAGCAGCCCAGGACTAGCGGGGGCTTACGAGCAGTACTTC. Translation: CASSPGLAGAYEQYF. The chain links TRBV11-1 to TRBJ2-7; 13 bases line up with TRBD2. CDR1 is SGHAT and CDR2 is FQDESV in the germline V gene (reference sequence). The V segment lost 5 bases and the J segment 4 bases; nucleotides outside the gene matches: 5. This CDR3 region has 15 residues. The variable domain in full, completed from reference TRBV11-1 and TRBJ2-7, reads EAEVAQSPRYKITEKSQAVAFWCDPISGHATLYWYRQILGQGPELLVQFQDESVVDDSQLPKDRFSAERLKGVDSTLKIQPAELGDSAMYLCASSPGLAGAYEQYFGPGTRLTVT.

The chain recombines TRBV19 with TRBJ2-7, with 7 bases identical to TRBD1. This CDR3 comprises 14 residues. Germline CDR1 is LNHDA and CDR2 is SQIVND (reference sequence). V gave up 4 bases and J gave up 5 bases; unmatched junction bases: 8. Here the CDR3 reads CASSKQGSFNEQYF. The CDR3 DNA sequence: TGTGCCAGTAGTAAACAGGGGTCTTTCAACGAGCAGTACTTC.

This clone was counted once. CDR3 residues: CASSSPVGLRNGYTF. Here the CDR3 DNA reads TGCGCCAGCAGCTCTCCAGTCGGCCTCAGGAATGGCTACACCTTC. The rearrangement uses TRBV4-1 and TRBJ1-2, with D unclear. The CDR3 is 15 residues long. Germline CDR1 and CDR2: MGHRA and YSYEKL. V lost 5 bases and J lost 6, with 19 bases in between.

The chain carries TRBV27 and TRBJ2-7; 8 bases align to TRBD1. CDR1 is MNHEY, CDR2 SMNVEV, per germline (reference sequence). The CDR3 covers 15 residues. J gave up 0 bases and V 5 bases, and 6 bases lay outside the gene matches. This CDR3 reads CASSEGDRPSYEQYF. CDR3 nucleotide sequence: TGTGCCAGCAGTGAGGGGGACAGGCCCTCCTACGAGCAGTACTTC.

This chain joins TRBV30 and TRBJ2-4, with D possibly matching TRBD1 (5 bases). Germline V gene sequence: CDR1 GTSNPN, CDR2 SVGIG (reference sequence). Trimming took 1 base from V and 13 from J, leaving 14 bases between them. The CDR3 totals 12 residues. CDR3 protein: CAWSEDKHRQYF. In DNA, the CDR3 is TGTGCCTGGAGTGAGGACAAGCATCGACAGTACTTC.

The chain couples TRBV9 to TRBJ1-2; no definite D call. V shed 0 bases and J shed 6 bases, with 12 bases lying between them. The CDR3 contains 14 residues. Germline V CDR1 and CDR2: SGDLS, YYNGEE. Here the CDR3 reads CASSVAAATHGYTF. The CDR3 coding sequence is TGTGCCAGCAGCGTAGCGGCAGCCACACATGGCTACACCTTC.

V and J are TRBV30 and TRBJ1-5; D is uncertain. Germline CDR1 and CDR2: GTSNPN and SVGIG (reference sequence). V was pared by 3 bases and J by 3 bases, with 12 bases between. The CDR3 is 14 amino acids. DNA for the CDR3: TGTGCCTGGAGCACTCCGGGATTCAATCAGCCCCAGCATTTT. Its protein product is CAWSTPGFNQPQHF.

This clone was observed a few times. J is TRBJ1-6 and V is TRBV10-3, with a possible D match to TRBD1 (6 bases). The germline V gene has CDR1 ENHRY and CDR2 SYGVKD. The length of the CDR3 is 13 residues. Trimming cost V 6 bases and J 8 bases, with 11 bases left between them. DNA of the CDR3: TGTGCCATCAGGAGGACAGACGATTCACCCCTCCACTTT. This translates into CAIRRTDDSPLHF.

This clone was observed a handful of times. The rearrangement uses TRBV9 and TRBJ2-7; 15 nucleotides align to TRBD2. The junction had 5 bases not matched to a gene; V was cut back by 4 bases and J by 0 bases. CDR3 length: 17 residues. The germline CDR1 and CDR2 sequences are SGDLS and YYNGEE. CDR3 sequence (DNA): TGTGCCAGCAGCCGCGGACTAGCGGGGGGGACCTCCTACGAGCAGTACTTC. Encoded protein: CASSRGLAGGTSYEQYF.

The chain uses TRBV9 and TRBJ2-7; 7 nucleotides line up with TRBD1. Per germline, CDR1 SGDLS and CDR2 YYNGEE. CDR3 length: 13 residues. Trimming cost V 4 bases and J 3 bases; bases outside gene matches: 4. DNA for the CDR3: TGTGCCAGCAGCCTCCGGGACAGCTACGAGCAGTACTTC. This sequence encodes CASSLRDSYEQYF.

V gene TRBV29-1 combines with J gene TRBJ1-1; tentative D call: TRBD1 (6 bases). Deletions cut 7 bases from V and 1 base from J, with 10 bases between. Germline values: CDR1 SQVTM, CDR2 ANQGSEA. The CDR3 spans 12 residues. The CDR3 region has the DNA TGCAGCGCAGGGACACAGAACACTGAAGCTTTCTTT. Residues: CSAGTQNTEAFF.

This CDR3 is CSVRTGTTDTQYF. DNA for the CDR3: TGCAGCGTCCGGACAGGGACCACAGATACGCAGTATTTT. V usage is TRBV29-1 and J usage is TRBJ2-3, with TRBD1 matching 8 bases. This CDR3 is 13 amino acids long. Germline trimming cut 6 bases from V and 2 bases from J; bases unmatched to any gene: 4. The germline V gene has CDR1 SQVTM and CDR2 ANQGSEA.